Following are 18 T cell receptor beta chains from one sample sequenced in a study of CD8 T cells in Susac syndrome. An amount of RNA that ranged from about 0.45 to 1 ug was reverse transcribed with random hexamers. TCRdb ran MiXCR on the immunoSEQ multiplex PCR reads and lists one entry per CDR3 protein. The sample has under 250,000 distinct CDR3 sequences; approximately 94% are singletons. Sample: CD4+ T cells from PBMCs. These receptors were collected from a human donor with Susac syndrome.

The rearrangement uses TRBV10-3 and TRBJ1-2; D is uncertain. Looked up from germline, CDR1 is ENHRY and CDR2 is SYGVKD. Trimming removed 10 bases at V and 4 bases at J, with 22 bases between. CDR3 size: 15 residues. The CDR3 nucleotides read TGTGCCACCCGCCTGGCCGCACCTTTCGCCTATGGCTACACCTTC. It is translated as CATRLAAPFAYGYTF.

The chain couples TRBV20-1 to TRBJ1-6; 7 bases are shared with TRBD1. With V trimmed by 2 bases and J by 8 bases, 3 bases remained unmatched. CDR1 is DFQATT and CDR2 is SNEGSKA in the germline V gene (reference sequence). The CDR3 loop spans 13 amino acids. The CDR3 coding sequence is TGCAGTGCTAGACCCCAGGGGGATTCACCCCTCCACTTT. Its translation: CSARPQGDSPLHF.

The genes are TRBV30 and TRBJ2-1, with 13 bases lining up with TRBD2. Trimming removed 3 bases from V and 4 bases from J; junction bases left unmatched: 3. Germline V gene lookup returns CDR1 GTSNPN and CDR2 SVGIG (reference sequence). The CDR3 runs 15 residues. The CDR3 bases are TGTGCCTGGAGGCCGACTAGCGGGGGGTACAATGAGCAGTTCTTC. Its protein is CAWRPTSGGYNEQFF.

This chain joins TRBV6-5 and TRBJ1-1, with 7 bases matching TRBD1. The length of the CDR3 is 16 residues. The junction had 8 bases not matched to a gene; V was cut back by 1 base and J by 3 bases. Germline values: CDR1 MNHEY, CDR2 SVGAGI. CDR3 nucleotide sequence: TGTGCCAGCAGTTACTATCAGACAGGGAAGGACACTGAAGCTTTCTTT. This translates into CASSYYQTGKDTEAFF.

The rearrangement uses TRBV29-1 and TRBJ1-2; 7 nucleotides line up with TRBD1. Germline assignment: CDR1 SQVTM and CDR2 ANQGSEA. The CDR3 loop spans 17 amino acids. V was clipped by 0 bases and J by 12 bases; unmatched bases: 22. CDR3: CSVEDLMTGNLCYGHTF. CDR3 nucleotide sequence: TGCAGCGTTGAAGATCTCATGACAGGGAACCTATGCTATGGACACACCTTC.

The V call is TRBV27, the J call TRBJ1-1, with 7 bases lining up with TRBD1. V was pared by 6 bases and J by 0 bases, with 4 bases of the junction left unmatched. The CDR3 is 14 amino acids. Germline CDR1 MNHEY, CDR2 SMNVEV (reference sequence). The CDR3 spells CASRSGQVNTEAFF. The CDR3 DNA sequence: TGTGCCAGCAGGTCTGGACAGGTGAACACTGAAGCTTTCTTT.

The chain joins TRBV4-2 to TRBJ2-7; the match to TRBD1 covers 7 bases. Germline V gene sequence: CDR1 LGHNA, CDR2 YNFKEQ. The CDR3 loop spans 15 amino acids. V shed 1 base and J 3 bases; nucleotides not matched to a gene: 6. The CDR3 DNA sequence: TGTGCCAGCAGCCAAGTTTGGGACAGCGTCTACGAGCAGTACTTC. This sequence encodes CASSQVWDSVYEQYF.

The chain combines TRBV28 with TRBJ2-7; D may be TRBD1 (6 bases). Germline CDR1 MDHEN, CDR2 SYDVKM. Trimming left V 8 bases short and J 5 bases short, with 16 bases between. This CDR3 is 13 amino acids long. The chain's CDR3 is CASGQGHLNEQYF. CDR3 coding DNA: TGTGCCAGCGGCCAGGGACATCTCAACGAGCAGTACTTC.

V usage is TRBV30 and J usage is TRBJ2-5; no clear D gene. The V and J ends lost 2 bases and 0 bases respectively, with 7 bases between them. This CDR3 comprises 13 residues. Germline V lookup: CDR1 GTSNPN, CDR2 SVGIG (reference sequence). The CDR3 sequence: CAWSFGDQETQYF. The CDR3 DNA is TGTGCCTGGAGTTTTGGAGACCAAGAGACCCAGTACTTC.

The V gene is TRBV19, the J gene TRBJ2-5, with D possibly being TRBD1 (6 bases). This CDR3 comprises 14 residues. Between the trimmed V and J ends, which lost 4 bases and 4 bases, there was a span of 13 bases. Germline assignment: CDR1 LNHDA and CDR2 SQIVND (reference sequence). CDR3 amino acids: CASSKDSSSETQYF. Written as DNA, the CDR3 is TGTGCCAGTAGTAAGGACAGTAGCTCAGAGACCCAGTACTTC.

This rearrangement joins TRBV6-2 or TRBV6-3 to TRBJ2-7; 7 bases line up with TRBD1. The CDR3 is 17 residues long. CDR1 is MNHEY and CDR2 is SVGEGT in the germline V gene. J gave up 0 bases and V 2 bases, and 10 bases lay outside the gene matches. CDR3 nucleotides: TGTGCCAGCAGTTACCCATTTCCGACAGGGATCTCCTACGAGCAGTACTTC. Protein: CASSYPFPTGISYEQYF.

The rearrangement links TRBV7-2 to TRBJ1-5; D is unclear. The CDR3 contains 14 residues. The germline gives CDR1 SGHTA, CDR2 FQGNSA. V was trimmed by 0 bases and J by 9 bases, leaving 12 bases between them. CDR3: CASSLAGELGPQHF. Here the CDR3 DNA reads TGTGCCAGCAGCTTAGCCGGGGAGCTGGGGCCCCAGCATTTT.

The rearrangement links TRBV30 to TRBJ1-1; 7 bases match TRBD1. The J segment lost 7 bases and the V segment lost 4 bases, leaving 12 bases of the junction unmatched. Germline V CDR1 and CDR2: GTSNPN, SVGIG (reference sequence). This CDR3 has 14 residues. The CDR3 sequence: CAWNRGQYLLEAFF. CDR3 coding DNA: TGTGCCTGGAACCGGGGACAGTATTTACTTGAAGCTTTCTTT.

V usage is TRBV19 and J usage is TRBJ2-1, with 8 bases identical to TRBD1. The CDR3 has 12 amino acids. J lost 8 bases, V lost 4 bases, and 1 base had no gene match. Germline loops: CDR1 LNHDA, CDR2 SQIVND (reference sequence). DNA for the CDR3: TGTGCCAGTAGTACAGGGGGCTATGAGCAGTTCTTC. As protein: CASSTGGYEQFF. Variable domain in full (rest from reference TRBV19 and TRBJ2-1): DGGITQSPKYLFRKEGQNVTLSCEQNLNHDAMYWYRQDPGQGLRLIYYSQIVNDFQKGDIAEGYSVSREKKESFPLTVTSAQKNPTAFYLCASSTGGYEQFFGPGTRLTVL.

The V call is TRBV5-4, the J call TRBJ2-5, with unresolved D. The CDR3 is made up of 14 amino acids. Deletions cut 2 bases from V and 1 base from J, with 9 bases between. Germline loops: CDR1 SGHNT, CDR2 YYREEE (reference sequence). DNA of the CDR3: TGTGCCAGCAGCTTCCCGGGCGTCCAAGAGACCCAGTACTTC. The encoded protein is CASSFPGVQETQYF.

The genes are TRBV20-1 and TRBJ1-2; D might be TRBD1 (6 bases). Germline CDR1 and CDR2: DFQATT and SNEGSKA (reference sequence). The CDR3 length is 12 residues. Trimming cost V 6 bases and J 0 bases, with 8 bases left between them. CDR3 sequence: CSAQGANYGYTF. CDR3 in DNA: TGCAGTGCACAGGGAGCTAACTATGGCTACACCTTC.

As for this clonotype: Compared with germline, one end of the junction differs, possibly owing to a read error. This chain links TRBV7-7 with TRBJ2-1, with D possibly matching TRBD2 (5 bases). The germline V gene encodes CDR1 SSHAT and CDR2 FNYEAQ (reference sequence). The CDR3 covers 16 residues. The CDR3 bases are TGTGCTAGCAGCCAGAGTTTCGGAGGCTCCTACAATGAGCAGTTCTTC. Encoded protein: CASSQSFGGSYNEQFF.

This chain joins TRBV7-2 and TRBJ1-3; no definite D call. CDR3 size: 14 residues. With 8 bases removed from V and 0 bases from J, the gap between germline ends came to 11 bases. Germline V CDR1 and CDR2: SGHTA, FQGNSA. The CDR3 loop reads CASQLHSSGNTIYF. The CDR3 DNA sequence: TGTGCCAGCCAGCTCCATTCCTCTGGAAACACCATATATTTT. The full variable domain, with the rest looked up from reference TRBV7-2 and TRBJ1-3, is GAGVSQSPSNKVTEKGKDVELRCDPISGHTALYWYRQSLGQGLEFLIYFQGNSAPDKSGLPSDRFSAERTGGSVSTLTIQRTQQEDSAVYLCASQLHSSGNTIYFGEGSWLTVV.